This T cell receptor beta chain was found in a study of cytomegalovirus exposure and HLA in healthy donors. Study at large: Previous work identified roughly 120 million unique TCR beta sequences from roughly 180 million T cells.

The PCR employed 60 Vbeta primers together with 13 Jbeta primers. Libraries were prepared by immunoSEQ multiplex PCR; TCRdb keeps only in-frame clonotypes and omits some of them. The table records about 110,000 clones, about 70% of them present only once. Worth noting for this clone: The antigen is unknown.

Study-wide results and caveats: Published work reported that the classifier diagnosed cytomegalovirus status with high specificity and sensitivity. Productive status was seen about 90% or about 30% of the time for most TCR beta V segments in an earlier analysis. The listing of roughly 160 TCR beta chains classed them as cytomegalovirus-associated.

Germline V lookup: CDR1 SNHLY, CDR2 FYNNEI. This CDR3 comprises 22 residues. V was pared by 6 bases and J by 1 base, with 27 bases of the junction left unmatched. The chain carries TRBV2 and TRBJ2-7; 10 bases line up with TRBD2. This sequence was found in a woman aged 40 to 50 in good health and CMV-seronegative. Sequencing was carried out using PBMCs. The CDR3 coding sequence is TGTGCCAGCAGGTCGGCAGACTATAGCGGGAGGCCTCAAACCCGCCCATCCTACGAGCAGTACTTC. As protein: CASRSADYSGRPQTRPSYEQYF.